A selection of T cell receptor beta chains follows, all from one sample in a study of blood T cell repertoires in COVID-19. Assay: immunoSEQ multiplex PCR; the TCRdb copy retains only in-frame clones and omits some. The data contain some 100,000 clones, approximately 80% of them singletons. Sequencing input: peripheral blood. All receptors come from an older man with acute or convalescent COVID-19. Both conserved end residues are part of each CDR3. A D gene is named only where the DNA matches it firmly. Size is stated for part of the rows, as once, few or many counts, or as a class when the clone is expanded.

d_gene | j_gene | len | v_gene | abundance | CDR3nt | CDR3aa
TRBD1 | TRBJ1-2 | 14 | TRBV6-1 | NA | TGTGCCAGCGGATTCGGGACAGACGGCTATGGCTACACCTTC | CASGFGTDGYGYTF
TRBD1 | TRBJ2-1 | 14 | TRBV11-1 | NA | TGTGCCAGCAGCCTCCCGGGACAGAACAATGAGCAGTTCTTC | CASSLPGQNNEQFF
TRBD2 | TRBJ2-1 | 16 | TRBV5-4 | NA | TGTGCCAGCAGCTTGGCGGGCGGGGGGACAAACAATGAGCAGTTCTTC | CASSLAGGGTNNEQFF
TRBD1 | TRBJ2-6 | 16 | TRBV30 | NA | TGTGCCTGGAGCCAGACAGGGGTGACTGGGGCCAACGTCCTGACTTTC | CAWSQTGVTGANVLTF
TRBD1 | TRBJ1-2 | 13 | TRBV7-2 | NA | TGTGCCAGCAGCCCTACAGGGGGCTCTGGCTACACCTTC | CASSPTGGSGYTF
NA | TRBJ2-1 | 14 | TRBV19 | NA | TGTGCCAGTAGTATGGGGGCGGTTCCGAATGAGCAGTTCTTC | CASSMGAVPNEQFF
NA | TRBJ2-6 | 18 | TRBV19 | NA | TGTGCCAGTAGTGACCCGGGTTGGAGAGTCTCTGGGGCCAACGTCCTGACTTTC | CASSDPGWRVSGANVLTF
NA | TRBJ1-5 | 15 | TRBV9 | few | TGTGCCAGCAGCTTATTCCCCTCGGGTAATCAGCCCCAGCATTTT | CASSLFPSGNQPQHF
TRBD1 | TRBJ2-7 | 15 | TRBV7-7 | many | TGTGCCAGCAGCTTGGGACAGGGAAGCTCCTACGAGCAGTACTTC | CASSLGQGSSYEQYF
NA | TRBJ1-2 | 14 | TRBV5-1 | NA | TGCGCCAGCAGCTTGGCCGGGGGGAACTATGACTACACCTTC | CASSLAGGNYDYTF
TRBD2 | TRBJ2-2 | 19 | TRBV4-2 | NA | TGTGCCAGCAGCCAAGATCGGGCCCGGACTAGCGGGGGGACCGGGGAGCTGTTTTTT | CASSQDRARTSGGTGELFF
NA | TRBJ1-2 | 15 | TRBV27 | few | TGTGCCAGCAGTTTAGAATACAGCTCTAACTATGGCTACACCTTC | CASSLEYSSNYGYTF
NA | TRBJ1-3 | 13 | TRBV9 | once | TGTGCCAGCAACCAGGGCTCTGGAAACACCATATATTTT | CASNQGSGNTIYF
NA | TRBJ2-5 | 13 | TRBV20-1 | NA | TGCAGTGCTAGTCCCGCGGGGAAAGAGACCCAGTACTTC | CSASPAGKETQYF
NA | TRBJ2-5 | 14 | TRBV5-1 | once | TGCGCCAGCAGCTTCCAGGGTGGCCAAGAGACCCAGTACTTC | CASSFQGGQETQYF
NA | TRBJ2-3 | 17 | TRBV11-2 | NA | TGTGCCAGCAGCTTAGCCAGGGGATCTACCGGCACAGATACGCAGTATTTT | CASSLARGSTGTDTQYF
NA | TRBJ1-5 | 14 | TRBV27 | NA | TGTGCCAGCAGTCAGGGCGGGGGCTTTCAGCCCCAGCATTTT | CASSQGGGFQPQHF
TRBD1 | TRBJ1-2 | 15 | TRBV29-1 | NA | TGCAGCGTTCGAAATCCGGGACAGGGTTTAAGTGGCTACACCTTC | CSVRNPGQGLSGYTF
NA | TRBJ2-7 | 12 | TRBV12-3/TRBV12-4 | NA | TGTGCCAGTAGGACAGAATCCTACGAGCAGTACTTC | CASRTESYEQYF
TRBD1 | TRBJ2-7 | 15 | TRBV6-5 | NA | TGTGCCAGCAGTTACTCCGGGACAGGGCAATACGAGCAGTACTTC | CASSYSGTGQYEQYF
TRBD1 | TRBJ2-5 | 18 | TRBV27 | NA | TGTGCCAGCAGTTTTGGGCCCGGACAGGGGGCGCCTGGAGAGACCCAGTACTTC | CASSFGPGQGAPGETQYF
TRBD2 | TRBJ2-1 | 14 | TRBV28 | NA | TGTGCCAGCAGTTGGCGGGAGGGGTACAATGAGCAGTTCTTC | CASSWREGYNEQFF
NA | TRBJ1-3 | 15 | TRBV11-2 | NA | TGTGCCAGCAGCCAACGGGGGAGCTCTGGAAACACCATATATTTT | CASSQRGSSGNTIYF
TRBD1 | TRBJ2-6 | 18 | TRBV9 | NA | TGTGCCAGCAGCTTCCGACAGGGACAAAGCTCTGGGGCCAACGTCCTGACTTTC | CASSFRQGQSSGANVLTF
TRBD1 | TRBJ1-2 | 15 | TRBV30 | NA | TGTGCCTGTCACCGGGACAGAGCCCTATCGAGGGGCTACACCTTC | CACHRDRALSRGYTF
NA | TRBJ2-2 | 14 | TRBV6-6 | NA | TGTGCCAGCAGCTCGGACAGAGACGGGGGGGAGCTGTTTTTT | CASSSDRDGGELFF
NA | TRBJ1-1 | 13 | TRBV5-5 | once | TGTGCCAGCAGCTTAACAGGGAAGACTGAAGCTTTCTTT | CASSLTGKTEAFF
NA | TRBJ2-5 | 17 | TRBV28 | once | TGTGCCAGCAGTTTCGTCGTGGGACTGGGGTACCAAGAGACCCAGTACTTC | CASSFVVGLGYQETQYF
TRBD1 | TRBJ2-1 | 13 | TRBV13 | NA | TGTGCCAGCAGCTTAGGTGACAGGGTCGAGCAGTTCTTC | CASSLGDRVEQFF
TRBD2 | TRBJ2-7 | 17 | TRBV28 | NA | TGTGCCAGCAGTCCATACTATGGACTAGGGAAAACGTACGAGCAGTACTTC | CASSPYYGLGKTYEQYF
TRBD1 | TRBJ1-1 | 13 | TRBV25-1 | NA | TGTGCCAGCAGTGGACAGGGGGGCACTGAAGCTTTCTTT | CASSGQGGTEAFF
NA | TRBJ2-7 | 13 | TRBV27 | NA | TGTGCCAGCAGTGCGGGAAGAGACTACGAGCAGTACTTC | CASSAGRDYEQYF
TRBD1 | TRBJ2-3 | 14 | TRBV7-6 | NA | TGTGCCAGCAGCCGGGACAGGAACACAGATACGCAGTATTTT | CASSRDRNTDTQYF
TRBD2 | TRBJ2-3 | 21 | TRBV5-1 | NA | TGCGCCAGCAGCTCCATCGGTGGTAGCGGGAGGTCTGGATTTATCACAGATACGCAGTATTTT | CASSSIGGSGRSGFITDTQYF
TRBD2 | TRBJ2-1 | 14 | TRBV7-6 | NA | TGTGCCAGCAGCATATTAGCGGGGGGGCGAGAGCAGTTCTTC | CASSILAGGREQFF
TRBD2 | TRBJ2-1 | 16 | TRBV11-3 | NA | TGTGCCAGCAGCCCACGGCCAGCGGGGGGGCTTAATGAGCAGTTCTTC | CASSPRPAGGLNEQFF
NA | TRBJ2-7 | 14 | TRBV7-2 | NA | TGTGCCAGCAGCGCACGGGACAACTCCTACGAGCAGTACTTC | CASSARDNSYEQYF
NA | TRBJ2-5 | 15 | TRBV11-1 | NA | TGTGCCAGCAGCAACAGACCTAGCCCCGGCGAGACCCAGTACTTC | CASSNRPSPGETQYF
NA | TRBJ1-6 | 15 | TRBV6-5 | NA | TGTGCCAGCAGTTACTCAAGGCGGCCATATTCACCCCTCCACTTT | CASSYSRRPYSPLHF
NA | TRBJ1-1 | 14 | TRBV11-2 | NA | TGTGCCAGCAGCCCAGCGGGGTATCGCACTGAAGCTTTCTTT | CASSPAGYRTEAFF
TRBD1 | TRBJ1-4 | 14 | TRBV28 | NA | TGTGCCAGCAGTTCGGGACAGGGGCACGAAAAACTGTTTTTT | CASSSGQGHEKLFF
NA | TRBJ2-3 | 13 | TRBV4-2 | NA | TGTGCCCCCCCGACACGGGAGACAGATACGCAGTATTTT | CAPPTRETDTQYF
TRBD1 | TRBJ1-2 | 13 | TRBV2 | NA | TGTGCCATCCGGACAGGACGTAACTATGGCTACACCTTC | CAIRTGRNYGYTF
NA | TRBJ1-2 | 13 | TRBV5-5 | once | TGTGCCAGCAGCTATCCCGGGAGTCATGGCTACACCTTC | CASSYPGSHGYTF
TRBD2 | TRBJ2-1 | 18 | TRBV3-1/TRBV3-2 | NA | TGTGCCAGCAGCCAATGGTCACTTGGACTAGAGCACCACAATGAGCAGTTCTTC | CASSQWSLGLEHHNEQFF